The 20 T cell receptor beta chains given below trace back to one sample, sequenced in a study of immune evolution from preneoplasia to lung adenocarcinoma. Only in-frame clones appear in the TCRdb table, and some are missing; sequencing was by immunoSEQ multiplex PCR. The sample has under 2,000 clones; about 19% are singletons. The sequenced sample consisted of FFPE invasive lung adenocarcinoma tissue. These TCRs come from a person aged 50-75 years with lung adenocarcinoma.

In its sample, this clone is large (0.1 to 1%). The chain joins TRBV5-1 to TRBJ1-5; TRBD1 matches 7 bases. This CDR3 is built from 14 residues. Germline V gene lookup returns CDR1 SGHRS and CDR2 YFSETQ. After removal of 4 bases from V and 3 bases from J, the junction contained 4 bases not matched to a gene. The CDR3 loop is CASSPGTDNQPQHF. In DNA form, the CDR3 reads TGCGCCAGCAGCCCCGGGACAGACAATCAGCCCCAGCATTTT. Together with reference TRBV5-1 and TRBJ1-5, the CDR3 gives the full variable domain: KAGVTQTPRYLIKTRGQQVTLSCSPISGHRSVSWYQQTPGQGLQFLFEYFSETQRNKGNFPGRFSGRQFSNSRSEMNVSTLELGDSALYLCASSPGTDNQPQHFGDGTRLSIL.

The gene calls are TRBV7-3 and TRBJ2-7, with D possibly TRBD1 on 7 matching bases. The CDR3 extends over 15 amino acids. V lost 2 bases and J 1 base, leaving 12 bases between the germline ends. Germline V gene sequence: CDR1 SGHTA, CDR2 FQGTGA. The CDR3 loop is CASSLGSGGSYEQYF. CDR3 bases: TGTGCCAGCAGCTTAGGATCAGGGGGGTCCTACGAGCAGTACTTC.

J is TRBJ1-5 and V is TRBV29-1; D perhaps matches TRBD1 (6 bases). This CDR3 region has 13 residues. The V end lost 7 bases, the J end lost 4 bases, and 14 bases lay between the germline ends. Germline-derived CDR1 and CDR2 are SQVTM and ANQGSEA. This chain's CDR3 is CSAQGQENQPQHF. CDR3 bases: TGCAGCGCCCAGGGACAAGAAAATCAGCCCCAGCATTTT.

This clone has more than one count but fewer than ten. The V and J genes are TRBV4-1 and TRBJ2-5; D not certain. V lost 1 base and J 4 bases, leaving 16 bases between the germline ends. CDR1 is MGHRA, CDR2 YSYEKL, per germline. The CDR3 is made up of 16 amino acids. The CDR3 nucleotides are TGCGCCAGCAGCCAAGGATTTGTGGCCCCCCCAGAGACCCAGTACTTC. Translated, it gives CASSQGFVAPPETQYF.

The chain uses TRBV19 and TRBJ2-3; 7 bases align to TRBD2. CDR3 length equals 14 residues. V lost 7 bases and J lost 4; bases outside the gene matches: 8. The germline V gene encodes CDR1 LNHDA and CDR2 SQIVND (reference sequence). The CDR3 DNA follows: TGTGCCAGTAAGGGAGGGAGCGGGGCAGATACGCAGTATTTT. Translated: CASKGGSGADTQYF.

This clone has more than one count but fewer than ten. V is TRBV12-5 and J is TRBJ2-7; TRBD1 matches at 9 bases. Per the germline V gene, CDR1 is LGHNT and CDR2 is FRNRAP. The CDR3 sequence is 14 residues long. The J segment lost 4 bases and the V segment lost 6 bases, leaving 7 bases of the junction unmatched. CDR3 nucleotide sequence: TGTGCTAGTGGGTCCGGGACAGGGAGGTACGAGCAGTACTTC. Its protein product is CASGSGTGRYEQYF.

This clone occurred a few times. The chain carries TRBV9 and TRBJ1-5; 8 bases agree with TRBD1. The CDR3 consists of 15 residues. CDR1 SGDLS and CDR2 YYNGEE come from the germline V gene. The J segment lost 4 bases and the V segment lost 3 bases, leaving 6 bases of the junction unmatched. CDR3 protein: CASSATGQGNQPQHF. In DNA, the CDR3 is TGTGCCAGCAGCGCCACAGGACAGGGTAATCAGCCCCAGCATTTT.

The V and J genes are TRBV28 and TRBJ2-1; TRBD2 agrees at 10 bases. V lost 4 bases to trimming and J lost 7 bases; unmatched junction nucleotides: 10. Germline V lookup: CDR1 MDHEN, CDR2 SYDVKM. The CDR3 covers 16 residues. The chain's CDR3 is CASSSRTSGWYNEQFF. CDR3 DNA: TGTGCCAGCAGTTCCAGGACTAGCGGTTGGTATAATGAGCAGTTCTTC.

This clone has more than one count but fewer than ten. The V gene is TRBV11-2, the J gene TRBJ1-5; unclear D gene. CDR1 is SGHAT and CDR2 is FQNNGV in the germline V gene. Trimming stripped 1 base from V and 4 bases from J, with 8 bases between. The CDR3 totals 14 residues. This chain's CDR3 is CASSLAGGNQPQHF. The CDR3 DNA is TGTGCCAGCAGCTTAGCGGGTGGTAATCAGCCCCAGCATTTT.

This clone was seen more than once but under ten times. The rearrangement joins TRBV9 to TRBJ2-1, with TRBD1 matching 9 bases. Germline loops: CDR1 SGDLS, CDR2 YYNGEE. V lost 9 bases to trimming and J lost 1 base; unmatched junction nucleotides: 2. This CDR3 region has 13 residues. The DNA of the CDR3 is TGTGCCACCGGACAGGGGTCCTACAATGAGCAGTTCTTC. Its translation is CATGQGSYNEQFF.

The chain uses TRBV27 and TRBJ2-7, with D possibly matching TRBD1 (6 bases). CDR3 length equals 15 residues. CDR1 is MNHEY, CDR2 SMNVEV, per germline (reference sequence). Trimming removed 2 bases from V and 3 bases from J, with 14 bases in between. CDR3 loop: CASSLRAVRGYEQYF. The CDR3 region has the DNA TGTGCCAGCAGTTTACGGGCGGTCAGGGGCTACGAGCAGTACTTC.

This clone was recorded a few times. The chain couples TRBV28 to TRBJ1-2; D is possibly TRBD1 (6 bases). Trimming removed 7 bases from V and 2 bases from J, with 14 bases in between. Germline CDR1 reads MDHEN; CDR2 reads SYDVKM. The CDR3 has 14 amino acids. In nucleotides, the CDR3 is TGTGCCAGCACTATGACAGGCCACAACTATGGCTACACCTTC. It specifies CASTMTGHNYGYTF.

This clone appeared a few times. The V gene is TRBV28, the J gene TRBJ2-4; tentative D call: TRBD1 (6 bases). This CDR3 is 14 amino acids long. The germline V gene encodes CDR1 MDHEN and CDR2 SYDVKM. Trimming took 4 bases from V and 0 from J, leaving 7 bases between them. The CDR3 DNA reads TGTGCCAGCAGTTACAGGGAAGCCAAAAACATTCAGTACTTC. It codes for CASSYREAKNIQYF.

The gene calls are TRBV19 and TRBJ2-1, with 12 bases aligning to TRBD2. CDR3 size: 19 residues. CDR1 is LNHDA and CDR2 is SQIVND in the germline V gene (reference sequence). J gave up 0 bases and V 1 base, and 7 bases lay outside the gene matches. The CDR3 is CASSIGTSGIYDSYNEQFF. In DNA, the CDR3 is TGTGCCAGTAGTATAGGGACTAGCGGGATCTATGACTCCTACAATGAGCAGTTCTTC.

Note on this clone: Sequence at one end of the junction differs from germline and may be a read error. The chain carries TRBV9 and TRBJ2-5; the D gene could be TRBD1 or TRBD2 (5 bases each). This CDR3 comprises 14 residues. Germline V gene data show CDR1 as SGDLS and CDR2 as YYNGEE. The CDR3 sequence: CVSSVYWGQETQYF. The CDR3, as DNA: TGTGTCAGCAGCGTGTATTGGGGGCAAGAGACCCAGTACTTC.

This clone was found a few times. The chain combines TRBV5-1 with TRBJ2-7; maybe TRBD1 (5 bases). V was shortened by 1 base and J by 6 bases, with 14 bases between the two germline ends. The CDR3 is made up of 14 amino acids. Per germline, CDR1 SGHRS and CDR2 YFSETQ. Here the CDR3 reads CASSLSGQGLEQYF. CDR3 sequence (DNA): TGCGCCAGCAGCTTGTCTGGTCAGGGCCTCGAGCAGTACTTC. The complete variable domain, with remaining parts taken from reference TRBV5-1 and TRBJ2-7, reads KAGVTQTPRYLIKTRGQQVTLSCSPISGHRSVSWYQQTPGQGLQFLFEYFSETQRNKGNFPGRFSGRQFSNSRSEMNVSTLELGDSALYLCASSLSGQGLEQYFGPGTRLTVT.

This clone was seen a few times. The chain couples TRBV6-5 to TRBJ2-7, with 7 bases matching TRBD1. Germline V lookup: CDR1 MNHEY, CDR2 SVGAGI. With 2 bases clipped from V and 0 bases from J, the junction kept 4 bases outside the gene matches. The CDR3 loop spans 15 amino acids. The CDR3 region is CASSYGAGGSYEQYF. The CDR3 DNA is TGTGCCAGCAGTTACGGGGCAGGGGGCTCCTACGAGCAGTACTTC.

The V gene is TRBV2, the J gene TRBJ1-2, with 7 bases identical to TRBD1. Trimming at V came to 6 bases and at J to 7 bases, leaving 8 bases not matched to a gene. Germline CDR1 SNHLY, CDR2 FYNNEI. CDR3 length: 13 amino acids. The CDR3 region is CASSPGQARGYTF. CDR3 bases: TGTGCCAGCAGCCCCGGACAGGCTCGTGGCTACACCTTC.

V is TRBV28 and J is TRBJ2-7; tentatively, D is TRBD2 (6 bases). This CDR3 region has 15 residues. Germline V gene lookup returns CDR1 MDHEN and CDR2 SYDVKM. Trimming cost V 2 bases and J 0 bases, with 11 bases left between them. This chain's CDR3 is CASSLEVGSSYEQYF. The CDR3 nucleotides read TGTGCCAGCAGTTTAGAAGTCGGGAGCTCCTACGAGCAGTACTTC.

The table lists this clone with a few counts. The rearrangement uses TRBV28 and TRBJ2-7; the D gene is possibly TRBD2 (7 bases). V was pared by 3 bases and J by 0 bases, with 18 bases between. CDR1 and CDR2 (germline): MDHEN, SYDVKM. The CDR3 totals 17 residues. The CDR3 region is CASSFFSAGARSYEQYF. The DNA for the CDR3 is TGTGCCAGCAGTTTTTTTTCCGCGGGGGCGCGCTCCTACGAGCAGTACTTC.